The TCR beta chain under discussion was sequenced for a study of blood T cell repertoires in COVID-19. Across the whole study: The study drew acute and convalescent COVID-19 samples from the United States, Italy and Spain.

Those enrolled in Seattle joined during active infection and were followed longitudinally afterward. CDR1 SGHRS and CDR2 YFSETQ come from the germline V gene. The V end was cut by 4 bases, the J end by 4 bases, with 12 bases between. This CDR3 contains 13 residues. Per the original methods: Estimation of nucleated cell counts relied on the amplification of reference gene primers. Sequencing was performed with immunoSEQ multiplex PCR; in TCRdb, only in-frame clones are kept and a portion is missing. The DNA gave D and trimming, while V, J and clone size come from that table. Of 410,000 or so clones in the sample, roughly 90% are singletons; the top ten hold around 1.5%.

This rearrangement joins TRBV5-1 to TRBJ2-7, with D tentatively TRBD2 (6 bases). The source material was peripheral blood. The sequence was obtained from a woman between 35 and 50 years old with COVID-19, enrolled during active disease. The CDR3 loop reads CASSPEGLYEQYF. The CDR3 nucleotides are TGCGCCAGCAGCCCGGAGGGCTTATACGAGCAGTACTTC.